The next 27 T cell receptor beta chains were all read from a single sample in a study of T cells in Graves' hyperthyroidism and ophthalmopathy. RNA transcripts gave rise to amplified TCR beta CDR3 regions. The study used the HTBI primer set for a first-round RT-PCR of the TCR CDR3. TCRdb independently ran MiXCR on the multiplex PCR reads; one entry per CDR3 protein. The table lists approximately 98,000 distinct CDR3 sequences, approximately 40% of them singletons. Sequenced: peripheral blood or thyroid tissue (not recorded which). Receptor source: a woman in her 30s with Graves' hyperthyroidism.

About this clonotype: A read error may be the cause here, since a much bigger clone is one base away. The conserved phenylalanine or tryptophan normally closing the CDR3 is absent here, so this likely arose from a read error. V gene TRBV2 combines with J gene TRBJ2-3, with D possibly TRBD1 on 6 matching bases. The germline V gene encodes CDR1 SNHLY and CDR2 FYNNEI. This CDR3 region has 13 residues. Trimming shortened V by 8 bases and J by 2 bases, and 11 bases separated the two germline ends. DNA of the CDR3: TGTGCCAGCTGTCAGGGGACCACAGATACGCAGTATGTT. Amino acid sequence: CASCQGTTDTQYV.

About this clonotype itself: A much bigger clone sits one base away, suggesting this may be a read error. V and J are TRBV5-4 and TRBJ2-7; either TRBD1 or TRBD2 may supply D (5 bases each). The V end lost 7 bases, the J end lost 4 bases, and 15 bases lay between the germline ends. Germline V lookup: CDR1 SGHNT, CDR2 YYREEE (reference sequence). The CDR3 runs 13 residues. DNA for the CDR3: TGTGCCAGCCTAGAGGGGTCTCTATACGAGCAGTACGTC. Protein sequence: CASLEGSLYEQYV.

This clonotype was picked up one time. The conserved phenylalanine or tryptophan is not found at the CDR3 terminus, so this likely reflects a read error. The V call is TRBV24-1, the J call TRBJ1-5; unclear D gene. The CDR3 extends over 13 amino acids. CDR1 and CDR2 (germline): KGHDR, SFDVKD. The CDR3 sequence: CATNQDSNQPQHV. The CDR3 DNA reads TGCGCCACCAACCAGGATAGCAATCAGCCCCAGCATGTT.

This clonotype has more than one count but fewer than ten. The chain links TRBV28 to TRBJ1-3, with 9 bases matching TRBD1. With 5 bases clipped from V and 5 bases from J, the junction kept 1 base outside the gene matches. Germline CDR1 reads MDHEN; CDR2 reads SYDVKM. This CDR3 region has 13 residues. The DNA for the CDR3 is TGTGCCAGCAGTACAGGGGGCCGAAACACCATATATTTT. This encodes CASSTGGRNTIYF.

V is TRBV20-1 and J is TRBJ2-7; 14 positions agree with TRBD2. This CDR3 is 15 amino acids long. Germline CDR1 is DFQATT and CDR2 is SNEGSKA (reference sequence). V shed 4 bases and J 2 bases; nucleotides not matched to a gene: 4. CDR3 protein: CSAMGLAGDTYEQYF. In DNA, the CDR3 is TGCAGTGCTATGGGACTAGCGGGGGACACCTACGAGCAGTACTTC.

There are many counts of this clonotype. V is TRBV12-3 or TRBV12-4 and J is TRBJ2-7; D is undetermined. This CDR3 has 14 residues. Trimming stripped 5 bases from V and 2 bases from J, with 13 bases between. The CDR3 reads CASSPVGRTYEQYF. For the CDR3, the DNA is TGTGCCAGCAGTCCGGTCGGAAGGACCTACGAGCAGTACTTC.

This clonotype was picked up many times. The DNA for the CDR3 is TGTGCCAGTAGTCCCTGGGCCGACGTCGCCCGAGCTTTCTTT. It specifies CASSPWADVARAFF. The rearrangement joins TRBV19 to TRBJ1-1; no firm D call. The germline gives CDR1 LNHDA, CDR2 SQIVND (reference sequence). The ends were cut back, 5 bases at V and 10 bases at J, with 20 bases in the middle. The CDR3 is 14 amino acids.

The sample holds many counts of this clonotype. The rearrangement links TRBV5-6 to TRBJ2-6; D is unresolved. This CDR3 has 15 amino acids. Germline assignment: CDR1 SGHDT and CDR2 YYEEEE. Deletions cut 2 bases from V and 4 bases from J, with 10 bases between. For the CDR3, the DNA is TGTGCCAGCAGCTTCGGGTGGCACGGGGCCAACGTCCTGACTTTC. Residues: CASSFGWHGANVLTF.

This clonotype came up once. One base away lies a much larger clone, so this may be a sequencing read error. This CDR3 reads CAISLEGENTGELFF. CDR3 in DNA: TGTGCCATCAGTTTGGAGGGAGAGAACACCGGGGAGCTGTTTTTT. J is TRBJ2-2 and V is TRBV10-3; a possible D gene is TRBD2 (6 bases). This CDR3 contains 15 residues. V lost 5 bases and J lost 1, with 11 bases in between. Germline V gene lookup returns CDR1 ENHRY and CDR2 SYGVKD.

This clonotype came up many times. This sequence joins TRBV5-8 and TRBJ2-6, with D possibly being TRBD1 (5 bases). Deletions cut 1 base from V and 3 bases from J, with 11 bases between. Germline values: CDR1 SGHTS, CDR2 YDEGEE. The CDR3 runs 16 residues. The CDR3, as DNA: TGTGCCAGCAGCTTGTTAGGGGCTGGTGGGGCCAACGTCCTGACTTTC. Protein product: CASSLLGAGGANVLTF.

As to this clonotype: Being one base from a much bigger clone, this may be a read error. V is TRBV20-1 and J is TRBJ2-2; 11 bases fit TRBD2. This CDR3 contains 14 residues. CDR1 and CDR2 from the germline V gene are DFQATT and SNEGSKA (reference sequence). In DNA form, the CDR3 reads TGCAGTGCTCCGACTAGCGGGAACACCGGGAAGCTGTTTTTT. Protein: CSAPTSGNTGKLFF.

Many counts were recorded for this clonotype. The V call is TRBV15, the J call TRBJ1-2; tentative D call: TRBD1 (6 bases). Trimming left V 1 base short and J 1 base short, with 13 bases between. The CDR3 contains 16 residues. From germline, CDR1 is LNHNV and CDR2 YYDKDF (reference sequence). CDR3 DNA sequence: TGTGCCACCAGCAGAGTAGGGACACAAAGTAACTATGGCTACACCTTC. Its protein is CATSRVGTQSNYGYTF.

This clonotype is judged medium-sized. V gene TRBV25-1 combines with J gene TRBJ2-2; D is uncertain. The CDR3 contains 12 residues. Per germline, CDR1 MGHDK and CDR2 SYGVNS. The V and J ends lost 7 bases and 5 bases respectively, with 8 bases between them. In DNA form, the CDR3 reads TGTGCCAGCACCGTTGGTACCGGGGAGCTGTTTTTT. Amino acids: CASTVGTGELFF.

The chain links TRBV15 to TRBJ2-7, with TRBD2 identical over 11 bases. Germline CDR1 LNHNV, CDR2 YYDKDF (reference sequence). The ends lost 8 bases at V and 0 bases at J; junction bases unmatched: 6. This CDR3 has 15 amino acids. CDR3 nucleotides: TGTGCCACCCTATCGACTAGCGGGAACTCCTACGAGCAGTACTTC. It yields the protein CATLSTSGNSYEQYF.

This clonotype came up many times. The J gene is TRBJ2-7, the V gene TRBV29-1; 8 nucleotides align to TRBD2. V was pared by 6 bases and J by 3 bases, with 16 bases of the junction left unmatched. CDR1 is SQVTM, CDR2 ANQGSEA, per germline. CDR3 size: 16 residues. This chain's CDR3 is CSVVDIGREGLYEQYF. CDR3 nucleotides: TGCAGCGTCGTGGATATCGGCCGGGAGGGCCTCTACGAGCAGTACTTC.

Note on this clonotype: A clone one base away is much larger, so this may be a read error. This chain joins TRBV10-3 and TRBJ1-3; D is unclear. CDR3 length: 14 amino acids. V shed 3 bases and J shed 8 bases, with 14 bases lying between them. Per germline, CDR1 ENHRY and CDR2 SYGVKD. The CDR3 here is CAISDPSEGYTIYF. The CDR3 DNA is TGTGCCATCAGTGACCCCTCCGAAGGATACACCATATATTTT.

This clonotype was recorded many times. J is TRBJ2-7 and V is TRBV7-9, with TRBD2 matching 12 bases. Germline V gene lookup returns CDR1 SEHNR and CDR2 FQNEAQ (reference sequence). This CDR3 is built from 15 residues. V dropped 4 bases and J dropped 4; count of bases not matched to a gene: 5. The CDR3 is CASSYGGTSGYEQYF. The CDR3 nucleotides are TGTGCCAGCAGCTACGGAGGGACTAGCGGGTACGAGCAGTACTTC.

The chain combines TRBV12-3 or TRBV12-4 with TRBJ1-6; D gene ambiguous. V dropped 7 bases and J dropped 10 bases, with 17 bases sitting between them. This CDR3 region has 14 residues. The CDR3: CASNGRSAASPLHF. The DNA for the CDR3 is TGTGCCAGCAATGGCAGGTCAGCCGCATCACCCCTCCACTTT.

This clonotype was observed at least ten times. The chain couples TRBV19 to TRBJ1-5; perhaps TRBD1 as D (5 bases). CDR1 and CDR2 from the germline V gene are LNHDA and SQIVND (reference sequence). The CDR3 has 14 residues. Trimming cost V 8 bases and J 3 bases, with 14 bases left between them. CDR3 sequence (DNA): TGTGCCAGTGGAGTTGGGGGTGACAATCAGCCCCAGCATTTT. This encodes CASGVGGDNQPQHF. Looking up the rest from reference TRBV19 and TRBJ1-5 gives the full variable domain: DGGITQSPKYLFRKEGQNVTLSCEQNLNHDAMYWYRQDPGQGLRLIYYSQIVNDFQKGDIAEGYSVSREKKESFPLTVTSAQKNPTAFYLCASGVGGDNQPQHFGDGTRLSIL.

This chain joins TRBV4-2 and TRBJ2-7; perhaps TRBD2 as D (10 bases). CDR1 and CDR2 from the germline V gene are LGHNA and YNFKEQ. Trimming took off 4 bases at V and 5 bases at J, with 24 bases between the two ends. The CDR3 is made up of 17 amino acids. The CDR3, as DNA: TGTGCCAGCAGCCCACAGGGGGCTAGCGGGAGACCACACGAGCAGTACTTC. Translating it yields CASSPQGASGRPHEQYF.

There are many counts of this clonotype. The rearrangement joins TRBV15 to TRBJ2-6; D remains unclear. Germline V gene lookup returns CDR1 LNHNV and CDR2 YYDKDF (reference sequence). CDR3 length equals 16 residues. V lost 6 bases to trimming and J lost 0 bases, with 12 bases between them. The CDR3 region is CATRSGRNSGANVLTF. In DNA, the CDR3 is TGTGCCACCAGATCTGGACGGAACTCTGGGGCCAACGTCCTGACTTTC.

This clonotype showed up just once. This chain joins TRBV13 and TRBJ2-5; possibly TRBD1 for D (5 bases). Deletions cut 5 bases from V and 8 bases from J, with 18 bases between. Germline V gene lookup returns CDR1 PRHDT and CDR2 FYEKMQ (reference sequence). The CDR3 extends over 14 amino acids. This CDR3 is CASSLGRGTLTQYF. The CDR3, as DNA: TGTGCCAGCAGCCTGGGTAGGGGCACATTAACCCAGTACTTC.

This clonotype has a count of ten or more. V and J are TRBV28 and TRBJ2-2; either TRBD1 or TRBD2 may supply D (5 bases each). The CDR3 runs 12 residues. Trimming took off 7 bases at V and 5 bases at J, with 8 bases between the two ends. Germline V gives CDR1 MDHEN, CDR2 SYDVKM. This CDR3 is CASIEGTGELFF. The CDR3 coding sequence is TGTGCCAGCATTGAGGGGACCGGGGAGCTGTTTTTT. Full variable domain (rest looked up from reference TRBV28 and TRBJ2-2): DVKVTQSSRYLVKRTGEKVFLECVQDMDHENMFWYRQDPGLGLRLIYFSYDVKMKEKGDIPEGYSVSREKKERFSLILESASTNQTSMYLCASIEGTGELFFGEGSRLTVL.

This clonotype was seen ten or more times. The chain combines TRBV6-6 with TRBJ2-3, with D uncertain. The CDR3 consists of 11 residues. The germline CDR1 and CDR2 sequences are MNHNY and SVGAGI (reference sequence). The V and J ends lost 5 bases and 5 bases respectively, with 5 bases between them. The CDR3 here is CASSALDTQYF. The DNA for the CDR3 is TGTGCCAGCAGTGCCCTAGATACGCAGTATTTT.

This clonotype was picked up many times. This chain joins TRBV2 and TRBJ1-6; D uncertain. V was shortened by 2 bases and J by 13 bases, with 12 bases between the two germline ends. This CDR3 spans 13 amino acids. CDR1 and CDR2 (germline): SNHLY, FYNNEI. The CDR3 region has the DNA TGTGCCAGCAGTGAAAAGGAGGTTCCGCCCCTCCACTTT. As protein: CASSEKEVPPLHF. The whole variable domain, filled in from reference TRBV2 and TRBJ1-6, reads EPEVTQTPSHQVTQMGQEVILRCVPISNHLYFYWYRQILGQKVEFLVSFYNNEISEKSEIFDDQFSVERPDGSNFTLKIRSTKLEDSAMYFCASSEKEVPPLHFGNGTRLTVT.

This clonotype was observed many times. The gene calls are TRBV3-1 and TRBJ2-7; no clear D gene. V was trimmed by 3 bases and J by 4 bases, leaving 13 bases between them. Germline lookup yields CDR1 LGHDT and CDR2 YNNKEL (reference sequence). There are 14 residues in the CDR3. The DNA of the CDR3 is TGTGCCAGCAGCCAGGATCGACTTGGGTACGAGCAGTACTTC. It is translated as CASSQDRLGYEQYF.

This clonotype has ten or more counts. The V gene is TRBV7-9, the J gene TRBJ1-1; a possible D gene is TRBD1 (5 bases). Germline CDR1 SEHNR, CDR2 FQNEAQ (reference sequence). The CDR3 contains 13 residues. V shed 8 bases and J shed 3 bases, with 13 bases lying between them. CDR3 nucleotide sequence: TGTGCCAGCTTATCAGGGTATTACACTGAAGCTTTCTTT. It codes for CASLSGYYTEAFF.